This TCR beta chain was captured by sequencing in a study of regulatory T cells in long-lasting Graves disease. Relying on iRepertoire HTBI primers and Arm-PCR of CDR3 regions, the team built TCR beta libraries. TCRdb processed the multiplex PCR reads anew with MiXCR; each CDR3 protein has one entry. The data show roughly 400,000 distinct CDR3 sequences, 20% seen once. Worth noting for this clonotype: This may stem from a read error, because a much larger clone lies one nucleotide away.

Time point given: persistent/refractory GD, antithyroid drugs over 5 years with positive TRAb. The TCR library was prepared using RNA isolated from PBMCs. The sequence derives from a female donor with Graves disease. The sample here was peripheral blood mononuclear cells (PBMCs), taken when the disease was refractory, from a patient treated with antithyroid drugs.

The DNA for the CDR3 is TGTGCCAGCAGTTTTGGGGAACTAGCGGGAGGGGAGACCCAGTACTTC. Residues: CASSFGELAGGETQYF. The V gene is TRBV28, the J gene TRBJ2-5; 13 nucleotides agree with TRBD2. The CDR3 extends over 16 amino acids. J was trimmed by 5 bases and V by 3 bases; bases with no gene match: 6. The germline V gene has CDR1 MDHEN and CDR2 SYDVKM.